These 13 T cell receptor beta chains share one sample of origin, sequenced in a study of CD8 T cells in ankylosing spondylitis. TCRdb reanalysed the 5' RACE reads using MiXCR and keeps one entry per CDR3 protein. This table has 350,000 to 400,000 distinct CDR3 sequences, roughly 22% appearing once. The specimen sequenced was blood, either unsorted or a sorted T cell fraction (not recorded which). The receptors here all came from a male donor with ankylosing spondylitis or in good health (not recorded which).

This clonotype was found a few times. This chain joins TRBV29-1 and TRBJ2-7, with D hard to call. CDR1 is SQVTM and CDR2 is ANQGSEA in the germline V gene. The CDR3 sequence is 13 residues long. The V gene lost 1 base and the J gene lost 5 bases, with 12 bases spanning the gap. The CDR3 coding sequence is TGCAGCGTTGAAGGACACCTAGAAGACGAGCAGTACTTC. Translating gives CSVEGHLEDEQYF.

This clonotype was counted only a few times. The V gene is TRBV11-2, the J gene TRBJ2-3; unclear D gene. CDR1 is SGHAT, CDR2 FQNNGV, per germline. The CDR3 loop spans 18 amino acids. Trimming stripped 5 bases from V and 4 bases from J, with 25 bases between. CDR3 protein: CASSPLGRVDGPPDTQYF. The CDR3 DNA reads TGTGCCAGCAGCCCACTTGGTCGCGTAGACGGGCCCCCAGATACGCAGTATTTT.

This clonotype occurred a few times. The CDR3 region has the DNA TGTGCCAGCAGCCAATATAGGGGAACCGGGGAGCTGTTTTTT. This sequence encodes CASSQYRGTGELFF. The chain couples TRBV3-1 to TRBJ2-2; D is possibly TRBD1 (5 bases). Trimming left V 2 bases short and J 5 bases short, with 9 bases between. Germline V gives CDR1 LGHDT, CDR2 YNNKEL (reference sequence). CDR3 length: 14 residues.

The CDR3 coding sequence is TGTGCCTGGAGTGTACTCGAGGGGTACAATGAGCAGTTCTTC. The encoded protein is CAWSVLEGYNEQFF. V is TRBV30 and J is TRBJ2-1, with D perhaps TRBD1 or TRBD2 (5 bases each). Germline V gene lookup returns CDR1 GTSNPN and CDR2 SVGIG (reference sequence). This CDR3 has 14 amino acids. With 0 bases removed from V and 4 bases from J, the gap between germline ends came to 10 bases. The full variable domain, with the rest looked up from reference TRBV30 and TRBJ2-1, is SQTIHQWPATLVQPVGSPLSLECTVEGTSNPNLYWYRQAAGRGLQLLFYSVGIGQISSEVPQNLSASRPQDRQFILSSKKLLLSDSGFYLCAWSVLEGYNEQFFGPGTRLTVL.

J is TRBJ2-6 and V is TRBV12-3 or TRBV12-4, with 7 nucleotides matching TRBD1. This CDR3 region has 16 residues. J was trimmed by 4 bases and V by 3 bases; bases with no gene match: 6. Here the CDR3 reads CASSLTGLAGANVLTF. Here the CDR3 DNA reads TGTGCCAGCAGTTTGACAGGGCTGGCAGGGGCCAACGTCCTGACTTTC.

The V and J genes are TRBV4-1 and TRBJ2-7; tentatively, D is TRBD1 or TRBD2 (5 bases each). The CDR3 totals 18 residues. The V gene lost 3 bases and the J gene lost 0 bases, with 21 bases spanning the gap. The germline CDR1 and CDR2 sequences are MGHRA and YSYEKL. CDR3 in DNA: TGCGCCAGCAGCCAGGCTCCCGGGACCGTTGACTACTCCTACGAGCAGTACTTC. Protein: CASSQAPGTVDYSYEQYF.

This clonotype was seen a handful of times. The CDR3 nucleotides are TGTGCCAGCAGCTTAGTTCAGGACTCCTACGAGCAGTACTTC. This codes for CASSLVQDSYEQYF. This sequence joins TRBV7-9 and TRBJ2-7, with D unresolved. Germline CDR1 SEHNR, CDR2 FQNEAQ (reference sequence). The CDR3 consists of 14 residues. V was shortened by 1 base and J by 0 bases, with 7 bases between the two germline ends.

This clonotype was recorded many times. This chain joins TRBV5-6 and TRBJ2-3; D might be TRBD2 (6 bases). Trimming left V 5 bases short and J 5 bases short, with 15 bases between. The CDR3 sequence is 14 residues long. Per germline, CDR1 SGHDT and CDR2 YYEEEE. CDR3 sequence reads: CASRGGLGGDTQYF. The DNA for the CDR3 is TGTGCCAGCAGAGGTGGACTGGGAGGAGATACGCAGTATTTT. Based on the CDR3 plus reference TRBV5-6 and TRBJ2-3, the full variable domain is DAGVTQSPTHLIKTRGQQVTLRCSPKSGHDTVSWYQQALGQGPQFIFQYYEEEERQRGNFPDRFSGHQFPNYSSELNVNALLLGDSALYLCASRGGLGGDTQYFGPGTRLTVL.

The rearrangement links TRBV10-2 to TRBJ2-5, with TRBD1 identical over 10 bases. Per the germline V gene, CDR1 is WSHSY and CDR2 is SAAADI. The ends lost 6 bases at V and 0 bases at J; junction bases unmatched: 4. The CDR3 totals 15 residues. The CDR3 DNA sequence: TGCGCCAGCAGCGAGGGACAGGGGAACCAAGAGACCCAGTACTTC. Protein product: CASSEGQGNQETQYF.

Ten or more counts support this clonotype. The chain is built from TRBV12-3 or TRBV12-4 and TRBJ2-7; weak D call: TRBD2 (5 bases). CDR3 length: 15 residues. Deletions cut 1 base from V and 6 bases from J, with 16 bases between. CDR3 protein: CASSLEERSWGEQYF. For the CDR3, the DNA is TGTGCCAGCAGTTTAGAGGAGCGGTCCTGGGGCGAGCAGTACTTC.

This clonotype was observed at least ten times. The CDR3 loop is CASSEVALAYNSPLHF. The CDR3 DNA reads as TGCGCCAGCAGCGAAGTGGCGCTTGCCTATAATTCACCCCTCCACTTT. V usage is TRBV4-1 and J usage is TRBJ1-6; no reliable D call. The ends were cut back, 5 bases at V and 2 bases at J, with 13 bases in the middle. The germline V gene has CDR1 MGHRA and CDR2 YSYEKL. This CDR3 has 16 amino acids.

This clonotype was seen a handful of times. The chain is built from TRBV11-2 and TRBJ2-5; D is ambiguous. The length of the CDR3 is 14 residues. From germline, CDR1 is SGHAT and CDR2 FQNNGV. Trimming removed 5 bases from V and 3 bases from J, with 13 bases in between. The chain's CDR3 is CASSEGRFEETQYF. CDR3 coding DNA: TGTGCCAGCAGCGAAGGACGCTTTGAAGAGACCCAGTACTTC.

The V and J genes are TRBV12-3 or TRBV12-4 and TRBJ2-3; D gene uncertain. V gave up 1 base and J gave up 6 bases, with 11 bases separating them. CDR3 size: 14 residues. In DNA form, the CDR3 reads TGTGCCAGCAGTTTAGTCTCGGTAGGGGATACGCAGTATTTT. Protein sequence: CASSLVSVGDTQYF.